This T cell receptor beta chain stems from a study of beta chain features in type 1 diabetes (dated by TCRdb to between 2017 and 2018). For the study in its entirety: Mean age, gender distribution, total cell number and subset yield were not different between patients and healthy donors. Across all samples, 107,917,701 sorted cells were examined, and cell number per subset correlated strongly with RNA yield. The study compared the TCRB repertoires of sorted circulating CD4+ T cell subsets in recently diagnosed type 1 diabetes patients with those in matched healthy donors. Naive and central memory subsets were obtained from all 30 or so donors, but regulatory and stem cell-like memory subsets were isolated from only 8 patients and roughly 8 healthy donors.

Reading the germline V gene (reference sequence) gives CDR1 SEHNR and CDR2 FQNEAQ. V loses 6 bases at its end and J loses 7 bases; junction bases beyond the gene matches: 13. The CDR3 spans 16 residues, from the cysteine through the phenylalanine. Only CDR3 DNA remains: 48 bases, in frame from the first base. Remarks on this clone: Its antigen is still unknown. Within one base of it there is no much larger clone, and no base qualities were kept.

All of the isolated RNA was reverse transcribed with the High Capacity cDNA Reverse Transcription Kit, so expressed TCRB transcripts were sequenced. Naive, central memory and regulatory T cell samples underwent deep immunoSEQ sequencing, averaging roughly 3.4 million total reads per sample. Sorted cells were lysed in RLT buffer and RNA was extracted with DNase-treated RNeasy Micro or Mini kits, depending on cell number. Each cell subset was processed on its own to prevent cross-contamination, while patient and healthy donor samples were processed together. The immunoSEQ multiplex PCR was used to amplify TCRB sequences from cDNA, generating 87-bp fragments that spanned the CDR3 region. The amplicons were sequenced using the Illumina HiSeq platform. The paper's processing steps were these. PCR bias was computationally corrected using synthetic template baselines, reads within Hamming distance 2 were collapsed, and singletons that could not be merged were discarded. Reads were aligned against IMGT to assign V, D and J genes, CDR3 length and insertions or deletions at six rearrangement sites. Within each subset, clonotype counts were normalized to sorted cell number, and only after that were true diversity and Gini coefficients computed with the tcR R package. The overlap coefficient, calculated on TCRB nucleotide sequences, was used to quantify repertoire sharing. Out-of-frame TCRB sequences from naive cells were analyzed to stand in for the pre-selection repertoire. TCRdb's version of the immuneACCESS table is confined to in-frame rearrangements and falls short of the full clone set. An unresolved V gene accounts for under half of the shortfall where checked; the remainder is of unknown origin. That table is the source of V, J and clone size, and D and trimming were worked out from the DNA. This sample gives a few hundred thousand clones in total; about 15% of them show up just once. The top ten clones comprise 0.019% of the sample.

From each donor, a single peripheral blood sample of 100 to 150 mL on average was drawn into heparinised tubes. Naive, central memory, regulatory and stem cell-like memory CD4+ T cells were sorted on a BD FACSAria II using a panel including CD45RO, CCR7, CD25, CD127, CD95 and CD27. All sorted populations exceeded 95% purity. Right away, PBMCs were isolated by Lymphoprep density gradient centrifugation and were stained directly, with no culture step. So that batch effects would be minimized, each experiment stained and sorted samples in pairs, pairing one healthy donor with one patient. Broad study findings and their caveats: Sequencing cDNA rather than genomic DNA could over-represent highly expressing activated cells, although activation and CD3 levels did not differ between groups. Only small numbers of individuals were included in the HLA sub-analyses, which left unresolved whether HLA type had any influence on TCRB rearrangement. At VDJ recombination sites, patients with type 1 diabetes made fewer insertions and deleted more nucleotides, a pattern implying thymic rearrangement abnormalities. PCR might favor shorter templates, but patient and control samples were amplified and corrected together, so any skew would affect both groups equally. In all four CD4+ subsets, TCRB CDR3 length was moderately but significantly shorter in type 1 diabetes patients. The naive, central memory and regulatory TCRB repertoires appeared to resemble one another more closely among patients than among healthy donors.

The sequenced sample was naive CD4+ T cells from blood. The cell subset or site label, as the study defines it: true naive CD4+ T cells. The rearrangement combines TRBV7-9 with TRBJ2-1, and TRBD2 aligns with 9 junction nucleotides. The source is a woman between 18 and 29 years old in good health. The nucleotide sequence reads TGTGCCAGCAGATCTAGCGGGACTACCCGTTGGAATGAGCAGTTCTTC. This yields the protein CASRSSGTTRWNEQFF.